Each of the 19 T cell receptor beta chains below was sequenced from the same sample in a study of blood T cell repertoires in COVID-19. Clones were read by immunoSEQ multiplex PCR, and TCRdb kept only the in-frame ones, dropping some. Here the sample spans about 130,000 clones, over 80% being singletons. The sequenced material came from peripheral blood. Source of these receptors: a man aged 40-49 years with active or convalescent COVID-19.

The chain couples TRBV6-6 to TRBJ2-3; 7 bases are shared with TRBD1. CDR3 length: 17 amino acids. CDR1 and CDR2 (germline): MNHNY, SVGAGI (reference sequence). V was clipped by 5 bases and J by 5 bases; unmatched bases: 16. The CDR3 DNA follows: TGTGCCAGCAGTCCCCCCTTGATGACAGGGTTAAGAGATACGCAGTATTTT. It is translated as CASSPPLMTGLRDTQYF.

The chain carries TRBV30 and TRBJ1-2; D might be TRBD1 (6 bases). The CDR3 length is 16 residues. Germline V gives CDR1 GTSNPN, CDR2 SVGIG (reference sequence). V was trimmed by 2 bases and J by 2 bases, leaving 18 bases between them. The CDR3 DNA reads TGTGCCTGGAGTACCACCGATCTAGGGGGAAACTATGGCTACACCTTC. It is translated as CAWSTTDLGGNYGYTF.

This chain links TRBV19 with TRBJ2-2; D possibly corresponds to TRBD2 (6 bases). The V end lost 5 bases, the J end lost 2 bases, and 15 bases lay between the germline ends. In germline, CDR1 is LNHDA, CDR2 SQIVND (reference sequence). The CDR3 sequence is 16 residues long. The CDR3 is CASSALATLNTGELFF. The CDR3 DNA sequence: TGTGCCAGTAGTGCTCTAGCGACCTTAAACACCGGGGAGCTGTTTTTT.

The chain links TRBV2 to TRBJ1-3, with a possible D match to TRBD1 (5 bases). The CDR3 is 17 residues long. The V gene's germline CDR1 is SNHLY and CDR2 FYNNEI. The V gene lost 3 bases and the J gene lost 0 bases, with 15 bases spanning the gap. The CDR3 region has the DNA TGTGCCAGCAGTGATCCTGGGGCCATTCCCTCTGGAAACACCATATATTTT. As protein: CASSDPGAIPSGNTIYF. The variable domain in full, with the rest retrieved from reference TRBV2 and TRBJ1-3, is EPEVTQTPSHQVTQMGQEVILRCVPISNHLYFYWYRQILGQKVEFLVSFYNNEISEKSEIFDDQFSVERPDGSNFTLKIRSTKLEDSAMYFCASSDPGAIPSGNTIYFGEGSWLTVV.

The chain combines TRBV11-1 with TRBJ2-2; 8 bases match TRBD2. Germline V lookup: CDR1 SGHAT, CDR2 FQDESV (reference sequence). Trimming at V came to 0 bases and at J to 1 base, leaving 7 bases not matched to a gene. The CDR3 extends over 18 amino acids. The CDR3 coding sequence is TGTGCCAGCAGCTTAGCTTGGTCGGGAGGGGTGAACACCGGGGAGCTGTTTTTT. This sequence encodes CASSLAWSGGVNTGELFF. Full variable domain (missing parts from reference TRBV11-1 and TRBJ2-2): EAEVAQSPRYKITEKSQAVAFWCDPISGHATLYWYRQILGQGPELLVQFQDESVVDDSQLPKDRFSAERLKGVDSTLKIQPAELGDSAMYLCASSLAWSGGVNTGELFFGEGSRLTVL.

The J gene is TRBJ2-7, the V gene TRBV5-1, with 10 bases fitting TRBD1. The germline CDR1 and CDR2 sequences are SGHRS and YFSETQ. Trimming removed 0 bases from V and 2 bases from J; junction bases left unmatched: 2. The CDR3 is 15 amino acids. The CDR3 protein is CASSLEGTGAYEQYF. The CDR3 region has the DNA TGCGCCAGCAGCTTGGAGGGGACAGGGGCCTACGAGCAGTACTTC.

DNA for the CDR3: TGTGCCAGCAGCACTGGACAGGGGGACGAGCAGTACTTC. Its protein is CASSTGQGDEQYF. This sequence joins TRBV7-2 and TRBJ2-7; 10 bases align to TRBD1. Looked up from germline, CDR1 is SGHTA and CDR2 is FQGNSA. J was trimmed by 5 bases and V by 5 bases; bases with no gene match: 3. The CDR3 covers 13 residues.

CDR3 loop: CASSYSYSNQPQHF. As DNA, the CDR3 is TGTGCCAGCAGTTATAGCTATAGCAATCAGCCCCAGCATTTT. V usage is TRBV6-6 and J usage is TRBJ1-5; the D is unclear. CDR3 length equals 14 residues. V shed 3 bases and J shed 0 bases, with 6 bases lying between them. Germline values: CDR1 MNHNY, CDR2 SVGAGI (reference sequence).

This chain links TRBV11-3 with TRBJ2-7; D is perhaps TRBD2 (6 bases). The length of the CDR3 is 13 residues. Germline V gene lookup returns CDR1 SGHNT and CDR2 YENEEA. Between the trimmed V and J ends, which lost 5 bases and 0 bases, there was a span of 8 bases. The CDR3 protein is CASSPGGSYEQYF. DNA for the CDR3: TGTGCCAGCAGCCCCGGGGGCTCCTACGAGCAGTACTTC.

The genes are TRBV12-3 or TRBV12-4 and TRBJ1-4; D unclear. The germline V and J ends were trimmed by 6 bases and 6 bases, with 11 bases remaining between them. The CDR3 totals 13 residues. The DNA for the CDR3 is TGTGCCAGCAGGCCCCACTTGGATGAAAAACTGTTTTTT. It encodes CASRPHLDEKLFF.

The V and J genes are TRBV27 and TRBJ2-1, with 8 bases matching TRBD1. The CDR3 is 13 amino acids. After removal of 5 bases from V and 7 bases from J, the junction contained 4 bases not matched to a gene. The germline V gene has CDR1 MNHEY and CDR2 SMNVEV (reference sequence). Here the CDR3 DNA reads TGTGCCAGCAGTCCACGGACAGGGAATGAGCAGTTCTTC. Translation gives CASSPRTGNEQFF.

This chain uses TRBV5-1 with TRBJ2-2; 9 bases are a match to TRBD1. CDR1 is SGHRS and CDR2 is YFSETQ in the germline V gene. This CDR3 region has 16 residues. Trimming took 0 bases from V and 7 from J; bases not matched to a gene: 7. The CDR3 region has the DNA TGCGCCAGCAGCTTGGATACAGGGGGCGAAGACGGGGAGCTGTTTTTT. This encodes CASSLDTGGEDGELFF.

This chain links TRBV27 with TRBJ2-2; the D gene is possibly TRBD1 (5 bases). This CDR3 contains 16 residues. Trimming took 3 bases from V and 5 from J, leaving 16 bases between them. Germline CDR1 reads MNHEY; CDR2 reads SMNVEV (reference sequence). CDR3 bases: TGTGCCAGCAGTTTGAATTCCAGGGTCATAACCGGGGAGCTGTTTTTT. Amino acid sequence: CASSLNSRVITGELFF.

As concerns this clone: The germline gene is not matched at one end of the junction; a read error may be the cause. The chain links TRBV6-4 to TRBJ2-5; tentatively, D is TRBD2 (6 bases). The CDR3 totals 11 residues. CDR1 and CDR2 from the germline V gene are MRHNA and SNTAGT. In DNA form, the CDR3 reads TGCGCAGGGAGGACGGAGGAGACCCAGTACTTC. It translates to CAGRTEETQYF.

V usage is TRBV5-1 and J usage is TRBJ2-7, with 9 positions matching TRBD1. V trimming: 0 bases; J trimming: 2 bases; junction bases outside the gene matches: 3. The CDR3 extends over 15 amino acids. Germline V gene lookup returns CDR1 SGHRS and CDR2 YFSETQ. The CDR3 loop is CASSLEGTGPYEQYF. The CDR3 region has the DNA TGCGCCAGCAGCTTGGAGGGGACAGGGCCCTACGAGCAGTACTTC.

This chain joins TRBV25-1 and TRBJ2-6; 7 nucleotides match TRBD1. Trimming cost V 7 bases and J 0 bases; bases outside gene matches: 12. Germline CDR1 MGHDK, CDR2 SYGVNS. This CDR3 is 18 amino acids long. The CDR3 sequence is CASKEGQDLNSGANVLTF. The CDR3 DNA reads TGTGCCAGCAAAGAAGGACAGGATTTGAACTCTGGGGCCAACGTCCTGACTTTC.

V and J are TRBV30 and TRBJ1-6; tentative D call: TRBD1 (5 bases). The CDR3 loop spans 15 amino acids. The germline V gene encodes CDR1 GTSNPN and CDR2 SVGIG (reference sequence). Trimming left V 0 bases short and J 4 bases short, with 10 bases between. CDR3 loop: CAWSVRQGYNSPLHF. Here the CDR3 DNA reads TGTGCCTGGAGTGTACGGCAGGGTTATAATTCACCCCTCCACTTT.

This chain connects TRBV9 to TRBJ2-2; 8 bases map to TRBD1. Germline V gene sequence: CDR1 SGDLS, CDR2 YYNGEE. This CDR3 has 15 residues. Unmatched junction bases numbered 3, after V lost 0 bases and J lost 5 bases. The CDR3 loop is CASSVGDRGTGELFF. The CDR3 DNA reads TGTGCCAGCAGCGTAGGTGACAGGGGAACCGGGGAGCTGTTTTTT.

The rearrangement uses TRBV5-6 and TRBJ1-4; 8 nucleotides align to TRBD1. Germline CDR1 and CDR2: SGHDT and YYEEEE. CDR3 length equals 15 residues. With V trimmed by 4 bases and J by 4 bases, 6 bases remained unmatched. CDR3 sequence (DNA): TGTGCCAGCAGCGGTGGACAGGGCCATAATGAAAAACTGTTTTTT. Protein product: CASSGGQGHNEKLFF.